A selection of T cell receptor beta chains follows, all from one sample in a study of OX40 agonist ivuxolimab in advanced cancers. Data came from immunoSEQ multiplex PCR; TCRdb stores just in-frame clones and leaves some out. The sample contains 40,000 or so clones, roughly four fifths of which appear only once. The material was CD4+ or CD8+ T cells sorted from blood, obtained in a trial of the OX40 agonist ivuxolimab. The source is an adult with an advanced solid tumor such as melanoma, head and neck, liver or kidney cancer. The CDR3 runs from the conserved cysteine through the conserved F or W. D genes are given only for firm matches. Only some rows state a clone size, as once, few, many or a class for expanded clones.

CDR3aa	CDR3nt	j_gene	abundance	v_gene	d_gene
CASNPGQPNQPQHF	TGTGCCAGCAATCCGGGACAGCCCAATCAGCCCCAGCATTTT	TRBJ1-5	.	TRBV28	TRBD1
CASWSLAHEQFF	TGTGCCAGCTGGAGCCTAGCTCATGAGCAGTTCTTC	TRBJ2-1	.	TRBV27	.
CASSVGQGAGETQYF	TGTGCCAGCAGCGTAGGTCAGGGGGCGGGAGAGACCCAGTACTTC	TRBJ2-5	.	TRBV9	TRBD1
CASSKTGYEQYF	TGTGCCAGCAGCAAGACGGGCTACGAGCAGTACTTC	TRBJ2-7	.	TRBV21-1	.
CASSQGAIAGGSEQFF	TGTGCCAGCAGCCAAGGGGCGATAGCGGGAGGTAGTGAGCAGTTCTTC	TRBJ2-1	.	TRBV4-2	TRBD2
CASRGPGVDIQYF	TGTGCCAGTAGAGGTCCAGGGGTGGACATTCAGTACTTC	TRBJ2-4	once	TRBV19	.
CASIQQGFSTDTQYF	TGTGCCAGCATCCAGCAGGGGTTTAGCACAGATACGCAGTATTTT	TRBJ2-3	.	TRBV28	.
CATLPPGKQDYGYTF	TGTGCCACCCTTCCGCCAGGGAAACAAGACTATGGCTACACCTTC	TRBJ1-2	.	TRBV19	.
CASSWRDREGWGQFF	TGTGCCAGCAGCTGGAGGGACAGGGAGGGTTGGGGGCAGTTCTTC	TRBJ2-1	.	TRBV9	TRBD1
CASSLNTISTNEKLFF	TGTGCCAGCAGCTTAAACACGATTTCAACTAATGAAAAACTGTTTTTT	TRBJ1-4	.	TRBV7-8	.
CASSFRPSAYNEQFF	TGTGCCAGCAGCTTCCGACCGAGCGCCTACAATGAGCAGTTCTTC	TRBJ2-1	.	TRBV7-2	.
CASSKLAGGLEQRELFF	TGTGCCAGCAGCAAACTAGCGGGAGGGCTGGAGCAAAGGGAGCTGTTTTTT	TRBJ2-2	.	TRBV11-2	TRBD2
CASRPARGVWETQYF	TGTGCCAGCAGACCTGCTAGGGGGGTGTGGGAGACCCAGTACTTC	TRBJ2-5	.	TRBV6-5	.
CAITQTGTLSAYEQYF	TGTGCCATCACCCAGACAGGGACTCTTTCGGCCTACGAGCAGTACTTC	TRBJ2-7	.	TRBV10-3	.
CASSTKLPSYNEQFF	TGTGCCAGTAGTACCAAGCTCCCCTCCTACAATGAGCAGTTCTTC	TRBJ2-1	.	TRBV19	.
CASSSWTGERSMNTEAFF	TGTGCCAGCAGCTCCTGGACAGGGGAGAGGTCCATGAACACTGAAGCTTTCTTT	TRBJ1-1	once	TRBV11-2	TRBD1
CASSTGPSSSGNTIYF	TGCGCCAGCAGCACGGGGCCGTCAAGCTCTGGAAACACCATATATTTT	TRBJ1-3	.	TRBV4-1	.
CASNRALTTDTQYF	TGTGCCAGCAATCGGGCCCTTACCACAGATACGCAGTATTTT	TRBJ2-3	.	TRBV28	.
CASSRNRDSYYEQYF	TGTGCCAGCAGCCGAAATCGGGACAGCTACTACGAGCAGTACTTC	TRBJ2-7	.	TRBV11-2	TRBD1
CASSPGQGGNIQYF	TGTGCCAGCAGCCCGGGACAGGGAGGAAACATTCAGTACTTC	TRBJ2-4	once	TRBV28	TRBD1
CASSLDDRGKIVF	TGTGCCAGCAGCTTAGACGACCGGGGGAAAATAGTCTTC	TRBJ1-1	.	TRBV11-2	.
CSVAGNYGYTF	TGCAGCGTTGCAGGAAACTATGGCTACACCTTC	TRBJ1-2	.	TRBV29-1	.
CASSQDNGQGGYNEQFF	TGCGCCAGCAGCCAAGATAACGGACAGGGGGGTTACAATGAGCAGTTCTTC	TRBJ2-1	.	TRBV4-1	TRBD1
CASSETGTVSLNTEAFF	TGTGCCAGCAGTGAAACCGGGACGGTCAGTCTGAACACTGAAGCTTTCTTT	TRBJ1-1	.	TRBV6-1	.
CASLGQGYGYTF	TGTGCCAGCTTGGGACAGGGGTATGGCTACACCTTC	TRBJ1-2	.	TRBV28	TRBD1
CASSQDPGGVNQPQHF	TGCGCCAGCAGCCAAGACCCCGGGGGCGTTAATCAGCCCCAGCATTTT	TRBJ1-5	.	TRBV4-1	.
CSVGQGEGYEQYF	TGCAGCGTTGGGCAGGGGGAAGGCTACGAGCAGTACTTC	TRBJ2-7	.	TRBV29-1	TRBD1